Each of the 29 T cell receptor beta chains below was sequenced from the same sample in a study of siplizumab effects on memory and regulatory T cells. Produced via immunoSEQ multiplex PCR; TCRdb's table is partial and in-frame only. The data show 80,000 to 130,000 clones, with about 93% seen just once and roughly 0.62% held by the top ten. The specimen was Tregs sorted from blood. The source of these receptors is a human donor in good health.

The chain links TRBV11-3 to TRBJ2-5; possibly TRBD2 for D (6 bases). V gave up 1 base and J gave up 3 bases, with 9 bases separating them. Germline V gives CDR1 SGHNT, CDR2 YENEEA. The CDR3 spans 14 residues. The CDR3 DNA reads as TGTGCCAGCAGCTTAGCGGGAGTGGAAGAGACCCAGTACTTC. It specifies CASSLAGVEETQYF. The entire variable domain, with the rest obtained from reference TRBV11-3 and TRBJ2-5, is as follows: EAGVVQSPRYKIIEKKQPVAFWCNPISGHNTLYWYLQNLGQGPELLIRYENEEAVDDSQLPKDRFSAERLKGVDSTLKIQPAELGDSAVYLCASSLAGVEETQYFGPGTRLLVL.

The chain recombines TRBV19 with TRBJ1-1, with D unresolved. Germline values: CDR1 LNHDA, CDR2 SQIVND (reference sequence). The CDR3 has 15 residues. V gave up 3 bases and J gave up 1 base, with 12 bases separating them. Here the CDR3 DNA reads TGTGCCAGTAGTATTTCGGGCCACGCGAACACTGAAGCTTTCTTT. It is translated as CASSISGHANTEAFF.

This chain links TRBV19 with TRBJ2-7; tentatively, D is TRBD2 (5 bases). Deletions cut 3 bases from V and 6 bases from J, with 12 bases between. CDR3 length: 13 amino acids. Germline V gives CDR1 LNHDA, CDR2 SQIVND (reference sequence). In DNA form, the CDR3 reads TGTGCCAGTAGTATTATAACTAGAGCCGAGCAGTACTTC. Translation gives CASSIITRAEQYF.

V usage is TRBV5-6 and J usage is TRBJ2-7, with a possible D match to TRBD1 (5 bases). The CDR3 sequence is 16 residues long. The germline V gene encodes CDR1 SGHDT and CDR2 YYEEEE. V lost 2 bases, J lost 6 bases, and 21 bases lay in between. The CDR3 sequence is CASSFQGLISASEQYF. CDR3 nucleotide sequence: TGTGCCAGCAGCTTTCAGGGATTGATTTCAGCGAGCGAGCAGTACTTC.

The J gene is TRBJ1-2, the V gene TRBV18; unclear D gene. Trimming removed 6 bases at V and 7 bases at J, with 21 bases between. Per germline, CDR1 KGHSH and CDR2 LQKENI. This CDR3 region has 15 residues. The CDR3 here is CASSDRIDTSGGYTF. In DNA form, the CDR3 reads TGTGCCAGCTCCGACCGAATAGACACCTCGGGTGGCTACACCTTC.

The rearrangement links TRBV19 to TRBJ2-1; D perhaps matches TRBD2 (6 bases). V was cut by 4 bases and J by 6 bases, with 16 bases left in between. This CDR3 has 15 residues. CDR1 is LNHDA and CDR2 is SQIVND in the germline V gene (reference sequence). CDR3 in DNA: TGTGCCAGTAGTACCAGACTAGTTCTGGGCAATGAGCAGTTCTTC. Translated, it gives CASSTRLVLGNEQFF.

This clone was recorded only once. The CDR3 sequence: CASSYSATGNQPQHF. The CDR3 DNA follows: TGTGCCAGCAGTTACTCAGCAACAGGCAATCAGCCCCAGCATTTT. The genes are TRBV6-5 and TRBJ1-5; D is unclear. CDR1 is MNHEY and CDR2 is SVGAGI in the germline V gene. Trimming cost V 0 bases and J 2 bases, with 8 bases left between them. This CDR3 is 15 amino acids long.

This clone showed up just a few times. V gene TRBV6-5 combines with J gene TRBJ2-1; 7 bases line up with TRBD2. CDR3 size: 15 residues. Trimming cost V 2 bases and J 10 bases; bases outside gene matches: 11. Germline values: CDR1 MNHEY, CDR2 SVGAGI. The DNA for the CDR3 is TGTGCCAGCAGTTACCGGGAGCGGGGTTTTTCGGAGCAGTTCTTC. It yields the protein CASSYRERGFSEQFF.

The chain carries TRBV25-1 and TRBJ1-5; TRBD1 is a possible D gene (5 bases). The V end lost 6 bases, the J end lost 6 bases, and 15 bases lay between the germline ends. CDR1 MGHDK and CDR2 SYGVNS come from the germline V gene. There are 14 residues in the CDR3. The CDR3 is CASRSSGFGQPQHF. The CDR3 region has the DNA TGTGCCAGCAGGTCTTCAGGGTTTGGTCAGCCCCAGCATTTT. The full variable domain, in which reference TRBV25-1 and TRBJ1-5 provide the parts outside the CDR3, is EADIYQTPRYLVIGTGKKITLECSQTMGHDKMYWYQQDPGMELHLIHYSYGVNSTEKGDLSSESTVSRIRTEHFPLTLESARPSHTSQYLCASRSSGFGQPQHFGDGTRLSIL.

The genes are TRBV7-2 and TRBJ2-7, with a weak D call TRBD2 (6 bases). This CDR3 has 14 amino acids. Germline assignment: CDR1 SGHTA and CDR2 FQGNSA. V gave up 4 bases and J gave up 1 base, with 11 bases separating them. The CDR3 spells CASSWTTLSYEQYF. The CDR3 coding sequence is TGTGCCAGCAGCTGGACTACACTTTCCTACGAGCAGTACTTC.

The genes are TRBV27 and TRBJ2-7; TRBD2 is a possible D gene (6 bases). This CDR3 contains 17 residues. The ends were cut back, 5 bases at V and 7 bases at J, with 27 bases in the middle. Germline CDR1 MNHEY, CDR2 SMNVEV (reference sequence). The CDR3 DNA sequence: TGTGCCAGCAGTCTAACCCTCACAGGACGCATTGGGAGGGAGCAGTACTTC. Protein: CASSLTLTGRIGREQYF.

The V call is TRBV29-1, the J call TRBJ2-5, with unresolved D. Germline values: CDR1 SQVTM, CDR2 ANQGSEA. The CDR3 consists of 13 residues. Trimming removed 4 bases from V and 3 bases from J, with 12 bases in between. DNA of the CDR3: TGCAGCGTTGGGGCTTGGGCCGAAGAGACCCAGTACTTC. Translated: CSVGAWAEETQYF.

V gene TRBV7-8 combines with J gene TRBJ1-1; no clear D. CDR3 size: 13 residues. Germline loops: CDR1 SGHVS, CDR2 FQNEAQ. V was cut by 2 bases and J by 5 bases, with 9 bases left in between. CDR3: CASSLRDYTEAFF. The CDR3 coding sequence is TGTGCCAGCAGCTTAAGGGATTATACTGAAGCTTTCTTT.

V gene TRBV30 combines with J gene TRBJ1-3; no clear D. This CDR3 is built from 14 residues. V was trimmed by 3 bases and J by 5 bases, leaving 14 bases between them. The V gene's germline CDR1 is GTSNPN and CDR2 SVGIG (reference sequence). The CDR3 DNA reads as TGTGCCTGGAGCGCGGGGAGAGGGAGAAACACCATATATTTT. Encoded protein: CAWSAGRGRNTIYF.

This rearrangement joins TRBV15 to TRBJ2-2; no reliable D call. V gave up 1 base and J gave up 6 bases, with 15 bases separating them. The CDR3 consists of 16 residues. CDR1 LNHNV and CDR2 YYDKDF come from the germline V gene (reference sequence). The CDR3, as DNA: TGTGCCACCAGCAGAGTCCTCGGGCTACTCCCCGGGGAGCTGTTTTTT. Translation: CATSRVLGLLPGELFF.

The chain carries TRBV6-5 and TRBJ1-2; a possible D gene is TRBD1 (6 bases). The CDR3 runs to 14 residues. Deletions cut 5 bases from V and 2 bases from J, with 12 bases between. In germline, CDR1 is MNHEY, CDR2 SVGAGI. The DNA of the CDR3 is TGTGCCAGCAGTACACGGACAGCGAACTATGGCTACACCTTC. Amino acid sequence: CASSTRTANYGYTF.

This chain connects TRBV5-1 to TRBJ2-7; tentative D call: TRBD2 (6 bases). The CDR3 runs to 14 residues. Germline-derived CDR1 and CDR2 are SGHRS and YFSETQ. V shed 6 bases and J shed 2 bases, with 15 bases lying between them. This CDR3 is CASTEGTWTYEQYF. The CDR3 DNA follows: TGCGCCAGCACGGAGGGTACCTGGACCTACGAGCAGTACTTC.

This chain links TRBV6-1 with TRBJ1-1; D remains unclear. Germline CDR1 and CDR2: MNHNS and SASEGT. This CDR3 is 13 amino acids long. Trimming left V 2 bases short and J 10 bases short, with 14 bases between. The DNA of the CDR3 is TGTGCCAGCAGTGAAATAATCCAGGAACGAGCTTTCTTT. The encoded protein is CASSEIIQERAFF.

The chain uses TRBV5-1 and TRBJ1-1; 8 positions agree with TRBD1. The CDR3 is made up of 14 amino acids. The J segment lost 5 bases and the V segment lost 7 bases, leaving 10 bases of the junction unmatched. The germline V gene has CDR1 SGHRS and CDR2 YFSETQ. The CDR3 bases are TGCGCCAGCCGTCCGTCGACAGGGGCTACTGAAGCTTTCTTT. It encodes CASRPSTGATEAFF.

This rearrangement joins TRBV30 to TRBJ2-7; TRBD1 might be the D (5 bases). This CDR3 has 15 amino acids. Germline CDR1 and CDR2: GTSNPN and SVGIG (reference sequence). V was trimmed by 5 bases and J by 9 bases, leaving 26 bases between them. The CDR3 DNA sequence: TGTGCCTGGGGGCAGGGCTCCCGGAGTCCAGTGGGGCAGTACTTC. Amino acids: CAWGQGSRSPVGQYF.

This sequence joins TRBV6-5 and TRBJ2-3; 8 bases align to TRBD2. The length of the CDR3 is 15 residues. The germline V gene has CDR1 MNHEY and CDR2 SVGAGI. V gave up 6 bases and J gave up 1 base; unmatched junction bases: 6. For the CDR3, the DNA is TGTGCCAGCAGATATAGCGGGACGGGCACAGATACGCAGTATTTT. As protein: CASRYSGTGTDTQYF.

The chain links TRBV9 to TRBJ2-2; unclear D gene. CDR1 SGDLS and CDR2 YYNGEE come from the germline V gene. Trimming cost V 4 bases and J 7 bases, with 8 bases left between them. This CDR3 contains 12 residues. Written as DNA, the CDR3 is TGTGCCAGCAGCCCTCCTTTCGGGGAGCTGTTTTTT. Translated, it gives CASSPPFGELFF.

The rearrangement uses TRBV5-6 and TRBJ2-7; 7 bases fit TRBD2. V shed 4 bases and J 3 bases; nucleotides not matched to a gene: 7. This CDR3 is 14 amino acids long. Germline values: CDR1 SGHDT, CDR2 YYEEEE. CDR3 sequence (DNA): TGTGCCAGCAGCCCGGGACCGGGGGGCTACGAGCAGTACTTC. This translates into CASSPGPGGYEQYF.

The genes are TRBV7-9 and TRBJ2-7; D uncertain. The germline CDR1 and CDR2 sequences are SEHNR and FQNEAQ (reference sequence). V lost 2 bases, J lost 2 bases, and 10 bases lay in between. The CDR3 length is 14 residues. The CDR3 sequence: CASSLRSGAYEQYF. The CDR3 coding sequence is TGTGCCAGCAGCTTAAGATCCGGCGCCTACGAGCAGTACTTC.

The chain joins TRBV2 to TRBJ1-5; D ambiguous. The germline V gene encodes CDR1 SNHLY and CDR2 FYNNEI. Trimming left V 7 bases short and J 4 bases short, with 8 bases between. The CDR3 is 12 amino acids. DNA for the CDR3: TGTGCCAGCACAACTACTAATCAGCCCCAGCATTTT. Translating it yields CASTTTNQPQHF. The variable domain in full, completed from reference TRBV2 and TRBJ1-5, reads EPEVTQTPSHQVTQMGQEVILRCVPISNHLYFYWYRQILGQKVEFLVSFYNNEISEKSEIFDDQFSVERPDGSNFTLKIRSTKLEDSAMYFCASTTTNQPQHFGDGTRLSIL.

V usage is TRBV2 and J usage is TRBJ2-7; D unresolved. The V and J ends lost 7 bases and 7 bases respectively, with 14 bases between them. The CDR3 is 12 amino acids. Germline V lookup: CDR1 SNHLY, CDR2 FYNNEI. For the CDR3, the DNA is TGTGCCAGCACCGGCTTTAGAAGTGAGCAGTACTTC. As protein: CASTGFRSEQYF.

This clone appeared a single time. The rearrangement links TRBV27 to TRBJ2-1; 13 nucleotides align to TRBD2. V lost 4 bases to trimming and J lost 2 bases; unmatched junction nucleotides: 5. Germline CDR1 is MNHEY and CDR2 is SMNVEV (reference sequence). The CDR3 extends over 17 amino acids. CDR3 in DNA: TGTGCCAGCAGTTGGCGGGGACTAGCGGGAACCTACAATGAGCAGTTCTTC. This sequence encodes CASSWRGLAGTYNEQFF.

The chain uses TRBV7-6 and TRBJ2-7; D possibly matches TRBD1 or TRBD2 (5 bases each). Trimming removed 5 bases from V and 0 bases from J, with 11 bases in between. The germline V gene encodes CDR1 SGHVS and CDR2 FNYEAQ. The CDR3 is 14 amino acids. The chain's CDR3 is CASSRTGTSYEQYF. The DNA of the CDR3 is TGTGCCAGCAGCCGCACCGGGACCTCCTACGAGCAGTACTTC.

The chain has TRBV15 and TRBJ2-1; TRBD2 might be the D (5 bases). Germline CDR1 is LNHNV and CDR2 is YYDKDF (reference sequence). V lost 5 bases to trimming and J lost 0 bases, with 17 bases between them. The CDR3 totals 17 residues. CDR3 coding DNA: TGTGCCACCAGCCTAAGAAGGGATGGGAGCTCCTACAATGAGCAGTTCTTC. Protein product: CATSLRRDGSSYNEQFF.